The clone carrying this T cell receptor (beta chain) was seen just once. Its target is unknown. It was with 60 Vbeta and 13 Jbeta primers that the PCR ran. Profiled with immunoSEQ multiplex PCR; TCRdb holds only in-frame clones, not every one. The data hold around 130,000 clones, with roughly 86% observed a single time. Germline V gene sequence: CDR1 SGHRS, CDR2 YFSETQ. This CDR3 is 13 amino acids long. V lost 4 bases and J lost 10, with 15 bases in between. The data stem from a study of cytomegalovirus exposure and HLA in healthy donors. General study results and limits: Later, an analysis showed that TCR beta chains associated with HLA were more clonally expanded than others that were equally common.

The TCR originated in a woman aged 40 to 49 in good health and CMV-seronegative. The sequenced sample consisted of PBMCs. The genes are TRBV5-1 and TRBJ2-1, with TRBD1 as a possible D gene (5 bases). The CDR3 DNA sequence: TGCGCCAGCAGCGAGGCGACAGCAACAGAGCAGTTCTTC. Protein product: CASSEATATEQFF.